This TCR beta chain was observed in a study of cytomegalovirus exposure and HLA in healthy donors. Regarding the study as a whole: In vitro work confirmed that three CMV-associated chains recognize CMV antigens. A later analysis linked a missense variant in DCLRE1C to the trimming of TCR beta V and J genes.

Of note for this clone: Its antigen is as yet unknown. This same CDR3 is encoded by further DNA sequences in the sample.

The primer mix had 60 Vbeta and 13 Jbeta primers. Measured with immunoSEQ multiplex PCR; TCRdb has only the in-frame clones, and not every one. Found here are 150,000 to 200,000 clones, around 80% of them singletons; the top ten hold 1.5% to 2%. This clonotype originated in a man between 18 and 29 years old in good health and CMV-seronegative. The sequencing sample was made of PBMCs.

This CDR3 reads CASSRDRGYEQYF. CDR3 nucleotide sequence: TGTGCCAGCAGCCGGGACAGGGGATACGAGCAGTACTTC. The rearrangement uses TRBV7-9 and TRBJ2-7, with 10 bases aligning to TRBD1. From germline, CDR1 is SEHNR and CDR2 FQNEAQ (reference sequence). The V and J ends lost 5 bases and 4 bases, in that order; junction bases with no gene match: 2. This CDR3 region has 13 residues.